This T cell receptor beta chain originates from a study of glioma-infiltrating T cells. Whole-study results and caveats: Only very few CDR3 sequences appeared in both tissue and blood. Non-neoplastic patients had below-expected tissue-blood divergence, while all gliomas exceeded expectation.

The iRepertoire nested amplicon-rescue multiplex PCR amplified TCR alpha and beta CDR3s from RNA. One-step reverse transcription and amplification started from about 100-400 ng of tissue mRNA or PBMC total RNA. TCRdb reanalysed the multiplex PCR reads using MiXCR and keeps one entry per CDR3 protein. The repertoire holds approximately 120,000 distinct CDR3 sequences, with approximately 23% as singletons. CDR3 length: 13 residues. Germline loops: CDR1 SGHTA, CDR2 FQGNSA. V gave up 3 bases and J gave up 14 bases, with 18 bases separating them. This clonotype appeared many times. Antigen specificity is unknown.

The sequencing input was glioma tissue, nonneoplastic brain tissue, or PBMCs (not recorded which). V usage is TRBV7-2 and J usage is TRBJ2-3; TRBD1 or TRBD2 may be the D gene (5 bases each). The TCR originated in a human donor with low-grade glioma or glioblastoma, undergoing nonglioma brain surgery, or in good health (not recorded which). This CDR3 reads CASSFRGEMGLYF. CDR3 bases: TGTGCCAGCAGCTTCCGAGGGGAGATGGGATTGTATTTT.